This note documents a single T cell receptor (beta chain) sequence. Germline values: CDR1 LGHNA, CDR2 YSLEER. V lost 1 base to trimming and J lost 9 bases; unmatched junction nucleotides: 16. The CDR3 has 18 amino acids. The sample comes from a study of beta chain features in type 1 diabetes. Reverse transcribing all isolated RNA meant expressed TCRB transcripts were sequenced. Profiling relied on immunoSEQ multiplex PCR, and the TCRdb table lists in-frame clones only, not all of them. In the table there are over 40,000 clones, around 50% of which are singletons. This clonotype was obtained from a woman in her late teens or twenties in good health. Sequencing was performed on Tregs from blood. The chain joins TRBV4-3 to TRBJ2-1; 9 nucleotides match TRBD2. The CDR3 DNA follows: TGCGCCAGCAGCCAAGGGTTGCTAGCGGGATCCGGACGGGGTGAGCAGTTCTTC. Its protein is CASSQGLLAGSGRGEQFF.